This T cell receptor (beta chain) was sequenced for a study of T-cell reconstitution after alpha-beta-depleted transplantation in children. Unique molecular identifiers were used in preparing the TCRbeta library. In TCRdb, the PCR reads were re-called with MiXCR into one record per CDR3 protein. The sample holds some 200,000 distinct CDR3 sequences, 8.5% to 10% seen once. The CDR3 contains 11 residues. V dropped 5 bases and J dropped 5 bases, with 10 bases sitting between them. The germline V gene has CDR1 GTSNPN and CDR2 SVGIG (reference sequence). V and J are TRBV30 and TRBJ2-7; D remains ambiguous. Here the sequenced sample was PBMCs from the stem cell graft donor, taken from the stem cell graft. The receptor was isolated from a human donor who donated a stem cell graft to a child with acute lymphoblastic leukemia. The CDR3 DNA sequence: TGTGCCTGGGCAGGAGCCAACGAGCAGTACTTC. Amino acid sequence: CAWAGANEQYF.